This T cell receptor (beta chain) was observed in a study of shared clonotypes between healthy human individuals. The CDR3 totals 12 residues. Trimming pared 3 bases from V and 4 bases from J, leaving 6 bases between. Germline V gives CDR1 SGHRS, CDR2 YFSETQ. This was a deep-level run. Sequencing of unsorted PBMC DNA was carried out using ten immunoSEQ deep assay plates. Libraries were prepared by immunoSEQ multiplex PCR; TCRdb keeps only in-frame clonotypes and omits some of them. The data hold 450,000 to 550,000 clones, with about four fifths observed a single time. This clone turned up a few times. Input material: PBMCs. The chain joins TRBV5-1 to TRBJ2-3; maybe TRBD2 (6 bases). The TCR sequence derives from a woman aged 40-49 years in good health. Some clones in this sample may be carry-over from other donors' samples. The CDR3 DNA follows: TGCGCCAGCAGCTCGGGGGCAGATACGCAGTATTTT. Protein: CASSSGADTQYF.